A single sample gave rise to the 32 T cell receptor beta chains below, sequenced in a study of T-cell reconstitution after alpha-beta-depleted transplantation in children. Using unique molecular identifiers, the investigators prepared the TCRbeta library. TCRdb recomputed calls from the PCR reads with MiXCR, one row per CDR3 protein. The sample has approximately 390,000 distinct CDR3 sequences, roughly 10% seen once; the top ten hold roughly 6%. The sample was PBMCs from the stem cell graft donor, taken from the stem cell graft. Every receptor here comes from a human donor who donated a stem cell graft to a child with acute myeloid leukemia.

This clonotype was observed many times. The chain combines TRBV5-1 with TRBJ2-3; D not certain. Germline CDR1 is SGHRS and CDR2 is YFSETQ. The CDR3 covers 15 residues. Trimming pared 0 bases from V and 0 bases from J, leaving 8 bases between. DNA for the CDR3: TGCGCCAGCAGCTTGGCGCTCCTAAGCACAGATACGCAGTATTTT. It encodes CASSLALLSTDTQYF.

Points on this clonotype: One end of the junction is discordant with germline, which a read error may explain. The genes are TRBV12-3 or TRBV12-4 and TRBJ2-7; possible D gene TRBD2, 6 bases. The CDR3 has 14 residues. CDR3 protein: CASRFSGSSYQQYF. CDR3 nucleotides: TGTGCCAGCAGATTTAGCGGTAGCTCCTACCAGCAGTACTTC.

J is TRBJ1-1 and V is TRBV7-9, with D possibly being TRBD1 (5 bases). Per the germline V gene, CDR1 is SEHNR and CDR2 is FQNEAQ (reference sequence). Trimming pared 3 bases from V and 6 bases from J, leaving 11 bases between. The length of the CDR3 is 13 residues. CDR3 DNA sequence: TGTGCCAGCAGCTTGAGGGGAGACGCTGAAGCTTTCTTT. Its protein is CASSLRGDAEAFF. Variable domain in full (rest from reference TRBV7-9 and TRBJ1-1): DTGVSQNPRHKITKRGQNVTFRCDPISEHNRLYWYRQTLGQGPEFLTYFQNEAQLEKSRLLSDRFSAERPKGSFSTLEIQRTEQGDSAMYLCASSLRGDAEAFFGQGTRLTVV.

This clonotype was counted between two and nine times. CDR3 in amino acids: CASKDRTEETQYF. The DNA for the CDR3 is TGCGCCAGCAAAGACAGAACAGAAGAGACCCAGTACTTC. The V call is TRBV4-1, the J call TRBJ2-5; D perhaps matches TRBD1 (5 bases). Germline V CDR1 and CDR2: MGHRA, YSYEKL. This CDR3 spans 13 amino acids. Trimming removed 7 bases from V and 3 bases from J, with 12 bases in between.

This clonotype was seen more than once but under ten times. This chain links TRBV3-1 with TRBJ1-5, with 9 positions matching TRBD1. The V gene end was trimmed by 4 bases and the J gene end by 7 bases; junction bases not matched to a gene: 5. This CDR3 is 14 amino acids long. Per the germline V gene, CDR1 is LGHDT and CDR2 is YNNKEL (reference sequence). CDR3 region: CASSPGQGRQPQHF. The CDR3 DNA reads TGTGCCAGCAGCCCGGGACAGGGAAGGCAGCCCCAGCATTTT.

The table lists this clonotype with a few counts. The chain couples TRBV20-1 to TRBJ2-5; 10 nucleotides align to TRBD2. Germline assignment: CDR1 DFQATT and CDR2 SNEGSKA (reference sequence). The CDR3 is made up of 15 amino acids. Unmatched junction bases numbered 8, after V lost 3 bases and J lost 4 bases. The DNA of the CDR3 is TGCAGTGCTAGTGGACCCACTAGCGGGATAGAGACCCAGTACTTC. Translation: CSASGPTSGIETQYF.

V gene TRBV7-2 combines with J gene TRBJ2-2; 7 nucleotides agree with TRBD2. The CDR3 contains 17 residues. V was clipped by 7 bases and J by 1 base; unmatched bases: 12. In germline, CDR1 is SGHTA, CDR2 FQGNSA. The CDR3 spells CASILPQAGLNTGELFF. The CDR3 bases are TGTGCCAGCATCCTACCCCAAGCGGGGCTGAACACCGGGGAGCTGTTTTTT.

This clonotype was seen more than once but under ten times. V usage is TRBV7-2 and J usage is TRBJ2-3, with D unclear. From germline, CDR1 is SGHTA and CDR2 FQGNSA. The CDR3 totals 13 residues. The ends were cut back, 1 base at V and 2 bases at J, with 4 bases in the middle. The CDR3 sequence is CASSLVHTDTQYF. CDR3 sequence (DNA): TGTGCCAGCAGCTTAGTCCACACAGATACGCAGTATTTT. The complete variable domain, with remaining parts taken from reference TRBV7-2 and TRBJ2-3, reads GAGVSQSPSNKVTEKGKDVELRCDPISGHTALYWYRQSLGQGLEFLIYFQGNSAPDKSGLPSDRFSAERTGGSVSTLTIQRTQQEDSAVYLCASSLVHTDTQYFGPGTRLTVL.

The chain recombines TRBV29-1 with TRBJ1-2; the match to TRBD1 covers 7 bases. This CDR3 contains 14 residues. Germline CDR1 reads SQVTM; CDR2 reads ANQGSEA. After removal of 7 bases from V and 5 bases from J, the junction contained 13 bases not matched to a gene. The CDR3 nucleotides are TGCAGCGCTGGAGGGACAGCCGAAGTGTATGGCTACACCTTC. Translating gives CSAGGTAEVYGYTF.

The J gene is TRBJ1-2, the V gene TRBV29-1; D is ambiguous. Germline V gene data show CDR1 as SQVTM and CDR2 as ANQGSEA. V was cut by 6 bases and J by 7 bases, with 18 bases left in between. This CDR3 region has 13 residues. In DNA, the CDR3 is TGCAGCGTCCTGGGAGCAGACCTTTCTGGCTACACCTTC. Protein sequence: CSVLGADLSGYTF.

This clonotype was counted ten times or more. This rearrangement joins TRBV5-1 to TRBJ1-1; a weak D match, TRBD1 (6 bases). The V and J ends lost 4 bases and 1 base respectively, with 17 bases between them. Germline values: CDR1 SGHRS, CDR2 YFSETQ. This CDR3 has 16 amino acids. CDR3 coding DNA: TGCGCCAGCAGCCAAAGAATGACAGGAGCGAACACTGAAGCTTTCTTT. It codes for CASSQRMTGANTEAFF. Based on the CDR3 plus reference TRBV5-1 and TRBJ1-1, the full variable domain is KAGVTQTPRYLIKTRGQQVTLSCSPISGHRSVSWYQQTPGQGLQFLFEYFSETQRNKGNFPGRFSGRQFSNSRSEMNVSTLELGDSALYLCASSQRMTGANTEAFFGQGTRLTVV.

This chain connects TRBV10-3 to TRBJ2-7; TRBD2 agrees at 8 bases. Germline V lookup: CDR1 ENHRY, CDR2 SYGVKD. The CDR3 is made up of 15 amino acids. V shed 8 bases and J 3 bases; nucleotides not matched to a gene: 12. The CDR3 spells CAIGGNSGTFYEQYF. As DNA, the CDR3 is TGTGCCATCGGGGGGAATAGCGGGACATTCTACGAGCAGTACTTC.

This clonotype was recorded at least ten times. V is TRBV6-1 and J is TRBJ2-5; 10 bases map to TRBD2. With V trimmed by 4 bases and J by 1 base, 9 bases remained unmatched. The CDR3 is 17 amino acids. Germline V gene data show CDR1 as MNHNS and CDR2 as SASEGT. CDR3 in amino acids: CASSAEGLAHSQETQYF. The CDR3 nucleotides read TGTGCCAGCAGTGCCGAGGGACTAGCGCACTCCCAAGAGACCCAGTACTTC.

This chain joins TRBV12-3 or TRBV12-4 and TRBJ2-3; 10 bases match TRBD2. Trimming took 4 bases from V and 3 from J; bases not matched to a gene: 7. This CDR3 contains 16 residues. The CDR3 region is CASSSLLAGPTDTQYF. The CDR3 nucleotides read TGTGCCAGCAGTTCCCTACTAGCGGGGCCTACAGATACGCAGTATTTT.

This clonotype was observed a few times. This rearrangement joins TRBV29-1 to TRBJ2-1; D unclear. V was pared by 3 bases and J by 8 bases, with 2 bases between. Germline CDR1 reads SQVTM; CDR2 reads ANQGSEA. The CDR3 has 9 residues. CDR3 sequence: CSVDYEQFF. Written as DNA, the CDR3 is TGCAGCGTTGATTATGAGCAGTTCTTC.

This clonotype was seen many times. The J gene is TRBJ1-3, the V gene TRBV5-1; 11 bases match TRBD1. Germline CDR1 reads SGHRS; CDR2 reads YFSETQ. The CDR3 has 16 residues. V was pared by 2 bases and J by 4 bases, with 5 bases of the junction left unmatched. The CDR3 nucleotides are TGCGCCAGCAGCTTTGGGACAGGGGGTACAGGAAACACCATATATTTT. It encodes CASSFGTGGTGNTIYF.

In its sample, this clonotype was seen a few times. The V call is TRBV4-1, the J call TRBJ2-3; weak D call: TRBD2 (6 bases). This CDR3 is 14 amino acids long. V dropped 1 base and J dropped 7 bases, with 12 bases sitting between them. Germline loops: CDR1 MGHRA, CDR2 YSYEKL. CDR3 residues: CASSQVPSENTQYF. In DNA form, the CDR3 reads TGCGCCAGCAGCCAAGTTCCTAGCGAGAATACGCAGTATTTT.

The J gene is TRBJ2-3, the V gene TRBV9, with D tentatively TRBD2 (6 bases). V was trimmed by 0 bases and J by 1 base, leaving 9 bases between them. The CDR3 consists of 15 residues. CDR1 SGDLS and CDR2 YYNGEE come from the germline V gene. CDR3 protein: CASSVEEGRTDTQYF. In DNA, the CDR3 is TGTGCCAGCAGCGTAGAGGAGGGCCGCACAGATACGCAGTATTTT.

Regarding this clonotype: A much larger clone is a single base away; this may be a read error. The chain joins TRBV12-3 or TRBV12-4 to TRBJ1-5, with 7 bases that match TRBD1. The CDR3 is 14 amino acids. The CDR3 spells CASSPGTVNPPQHF. The CDR3 region has the DNA TGTGCCAGCAGTCCCGGGACAGTAAATCCGCCCCAGCATTTT.

The table lists this clonotype with many counts. The J gene is TRBJ2-5, the V gene TRBV27; the D gene could be TRBD1 or TRBD2 (5 bases each). Germline V gene data show CDR1 as MNHEY and CDR2 as SMNVEV (reference sequence). The CDR3 loop spans 14 amino acids. The germline V and J ends were trimmed by 5 bases and 4 bases, with 14 bases remaining between them. The CDR3 loop is CASSLRQRGETQYF. CDR3 bases: TGTGCCAGCAGTCTCAGACAGAGGGGAGAGACCCAGTACTTC.

The V gene is TRBV7-9, the J gene TRBJ2-1; TRBD2 agrees at 7 bases. Unmatched junction bases numbered 7, after V lost 0 bases and J lost 8 bases. The CDR3 runs to 15 residues. CDR1 is SEHNR, CDR2 FQNEAQ, per germline (reference sequence). Written as DNA, the CDR3 is TGTGCCAGCAGCTTAGCGGGAGGGCCCGTCCATGAGCAGTTCTTC. This gives the protein CASSLAGGPVHEQFF.

This clonotype was counted ten times or more. The chain has TRBV5-1 and TRBJ1-1; D is uncertain. Between the trimmed V and J ends, which lost 0 bases and 3 bases, there was a span of 6 bases. The CDR3 is 13 amino acids. In germline, CDR1 is SGHRS, CDR2 YFSETQ. The CDR3 DNA sequence: TGCGCCAGCAGCTTGGGGACTTACACTGAAGCTTTCTTT. It encodes CASSLGTYTEAFF.

With regard to this clonotype: One junction end disagrees with the germline gene, perhaps due to a read error. The V gene is TRBV4-3, the J gene TRBJ2-1; 9 nucleotides match TRBD2. The CDR3 contains 15 residues. In germline, CDR1 is LGHNA, CDR2 YSLEER. CDR3 nucleotide sequence: TGCGACAGCAGCCCAGTAGCGGGGGCGGGGAATGAGCAGTTCTTC. Translating it yields CDSSPVAGAGNEQFF.

This clonotype was counted a few times. V is TRBV18 and J is TRBJ2-7; a weak D match, TRBD2 (6 bases). The CDR3 totals 13 residues. Trimming took 6 bases from V and 2 from J, leaving 11 bases between them. Germline CDR1 is KGHSH and CDR2 is LQKENI. In DNA form, the CDR3 reads TGTGCCAGCTCCTTAGCGGTAACCTACGAGCAGTACTTC. This codes for CASSLAVTYEQYF.

This clonotype was seen more than once but under ten times. The CDR3 DNA reads as TGCAGTGCTCGAAGGACCGCGAACACTGAAGCTTTCTTT. Translated: CSARRTANTEAFF. The chain recombines TRBV20-1 with TRBJ1-1; D unresolved. Germline V gene lookup returns CDR1 DFQATT and CDR2 SNEGSKA (reference sequence). V dropped 5 bases and J dropped 1 base, with 11 bases sitting between them. The length of the CDR3 is 13 residues.

This clonotype was seen a handful of times. The genes are TRBV9 and TRBJ1-6; D perhaps matches TRBD1 (6 bases). The CDR3 contains 16 residues. Trimming removed 0 bases from V and 6 bases from J, with 13 bases in between. The V gene's germline CDR1 is SGDLS and CDR2 YYNGEE. CDR3 protein: CASSVGGAMGNSPLHF. The CDR3 DNA sequence: TGTGCCAGCAGCGTAGGGGGGGCGATGGGTAATTCACCCCTCCACTTT.

The gene calls are TRBV20-1 and TRBJ2-3; no reliable D call. V was shortened by 1 base and J by 6 bases, with 11 bases between the two germline ends. Per germline, CDR1 DFQATT and CDR2 SNEGSKA (reference sequence). CDR3 length: 13 amino acids. This chain's CDR3 is CSARVLDADTQYF. DNA for the CDR3: TGCAGTGCTAGAGTCTTAGATGCTGATACGCAGTATTTT.

The chain couples TRBV7-9 to TRBJ2-3; 14 positions agree with TRBD2. This CDR3 region has 17 residues. Per the germline V gene, CDR1 is SEHNR and CDR2 is FQNEAQ (reference sequence). The V and J ends lost 6 bases and 0 bases, in that order; junction bases with no gene match: 5. The chain's CDR3 is CASRWTSGGLSTDTQYF. As DNA, the CDR3 is TGTGCCAGCAGATGGACTAGCGGGGGGCTGAGCACAGATACGCAGTATTTT.

The sample holds a few counts of this clonotype. V gene TRBV20-1 combines with J gene TRBJ1-6; the match to TRBD1 covers 9 bases. Germline assignment: CDR1 DFQATT and CDR2 SNEGSKA (reference sequence). J gave up 3 bases and V 1 base, and 10 bases lay outside the gene matches. This CDR3 comprises 18 residues. The DNA of the CDR3 is TGCAGTGCTAGAGGACAGGGGGGAGGTGGACGCTATAATTCACCCCTCCACTTT. This codes for CSARGQGGGGRYNSPLHF.

This clonotype was detected only a few times. This chain uses TRBV19 with TRBJ2-7; 7 bases are a match to TRBD2. The germline CDR1 and CDR2 sequences are LNHDA and SQIVND (reference sequence). The CDR3 is 13 residues long. Trimming took 3 bases from V and 7 from J; bases not matched to a gene: 6. The CDR3 DNA reads TGTGCCAGTAGTATGCGACTAGCAAGGGAGCAGTACTTC. This gives the protein CASSMRLAREQYF.

The chain combines TRBV5-6 with TRBJ2-3; 8 bases agree with TRBD2. Germline values: CDR1 SGHDT, CDR2 YYEEEE. The V segment lost 1 base and the J segment 6 bases; nucleotides outside the gene matches: 10. CDR3 length: 16 amino acids. The CDR3 here is CASSLQAGGRSDTQYF. CDR3 DNA: TGTGCCAGCAGCTTGCAGGCGGGGGGCCGGAGCGATACGCAGTATTTT.

This clonotype was seen only a few times. The genes are TRBV5-1 and TRBJ1-6; D unresolved. Trimming cost V 0 bases and J 0 bases, with 7 bases left between them. Per germline, CDR1 SGHRS and CDR2 YFSETQ. The CDR3 has 16 residues. The CDR3: CASSLGGGSYNSPLHF. The CDR3 DNA sequence: TGCGCCAGCAGCTTGGGAGGCGGCTCCTATAATTCACCCCTCCACTTT.